This passage covers 22 T cell receptor beta chains from one sample sequenced in a study of OX40 agonist ivuxolimab in advanced cancers. Library construction relied on the immunoSEQ multiplex PCR assay. TCRdb limited this immuneACCESS table to in-frame rearrangements with V and J called. A share of clones is missing; checked studies link under half to unresolved V genes, and the rest is unexplained. This sample has about 59,000 clones in its table, and 80% to 90% of those were observed once. The top ten clones comprise 0.37% of the sample. The specimen was CD4+ or CD8+ T cells sorted from blood, collected in a trial of the OX40 agonist ivuxolimab. These receptor sequences come from an adult with an advanced solid tumor such as melanoma, head and neck, liver or kidney cancer.

The CDR3 DNA reads TGTGCCATCCCTCGGGGGAGTGAGCAGTACTTC. It yields the protein CAIPRGSEQYF. The rearrangement joins TRBV6-7 to TRBJ2-7; TRBD2 is a possible D gene (6 bases). TRBV6-7 belongs to the ORF category, with a function that is uncertain. V lost 10 bases and J 7 bases, leaving 14 bases between the germline ends. The CDR3 is 11 residues long.

The rearrangement joins TRBV10-1 to TRBJ2-3; 7 nucleotides align to TRBD2. V was clipped by 3 bases and J by 0 bases; unmatched bases: 12. The CDR3 has 18 amino acids. Germline CDR1 and CDR2: WNHNN and SYGVQD (reference sequence). CDR3 region: CASSESGRAGTSTDTQYF. CDR3 coding DNA: TGCGCCAGCAGTGAATCTGGTCGAGCGGGGACTAGCACAGATACGCAGTATTTT.

The chain uses TRBV6-5 and TRBJ2-7; possible D gene TRBD1, 6 bases. This CDR3 has 14 residues. CDR1 is MNHEY, CDR2 SVGAGI, per germline. Trimming removed 2 bases at V and 5 bases at J, with 13 bases between. The CDR3 nucleotides read TGTGCCAGCAGTTACCCTGGACAGATCCACGAGCAGTACTTC. This gives the protein CASSYPGQIHEQYF.

V is TRBV5-1 and J is TRBJ2-1, with 12 bases matching TRBD2. This CDR3 has 15 amino acids. J lost 9 bases, V lost 0 bases, and 4 bases had no gene match. The V gene's germline CDR1 is SGHRS and CDR2 YFSETQ. CDR3 sequence: CASSLVPSGRGEQFF. DNA of the CDR3: TGCGCCAGCAGCTTGGTGCCTAGCGGGAGGGGTGAGCAGTTCTTC.

V and J are TRBV13 and TRBJ1-6; perhaps TRBD1 as D (6 bases). Germline CDR1 is PRHDT and CDR2 is FYEKMQ (reference sequence). CDR3 size: 17 residues. Between the trimmed V and J ends, which lost 4 bases and 9 bases, there was a span of 22 bases. The CDR3 loop is CASSYHPQGPGASPLHF. In DNA form, the CDR3 reads TGTGCCAGCAGCTACCATCCCCAGGGGCCCGGGGCTTCACCCCTCCACTTT.

DNA for the CDR3: TGTGCCAGTTACAGGGACCCAATGAACACTGAAGCTTTCTTT. Translated: CASYRDPMNTEAFF. The J gene is TRBJ1-1, the V gene TRBV6-1, with D possibly matching TRBD1 (6 bases). Trimming shortened V by 9 bases and J by 0 bases, and 14 bases separated the two germline ends. This CDR3 has 14 residues. Germline assignment: CDR1 MNHNS and CDR2 SASEGT.

V gene TRBV6-1 combines with J gene TRBJ1-5, with TRBD1 as a possible D gene (5 bases). Germline CDR1 reads MNHNS; CDR2 reads SASEGT. The CDR3 is 14 residues long. Trimming stripped 4 bases from V and 4 bases from J, with 11 bases between. CDR3 sequence (DNA): TGTGCCAGCAGTGTTGGCAGGGTTAATCAGCCCCAGCATTTT. Amino acids: CASSVGRVNQPQHF.

CDR3 amino acids: CASRVVDQETQYF. The CDR3 DNA is TGTGCCAGCAGGGTCGTGGATCAAGAGACCCAGTACTTC. J is TRBJ2-5 and V is TRBV7-2; no definite D call. This CDR3 region has 13 residues. V shed 6 bases and J shed 2 bases, with 10 bases lying between them. Germline CDR1 reads SGHTA; CDR2 reads FQGNSA.

This clone was observed a handful of times. V gene TRBV5-1 combines with J gene TRBJ2-1; D unclear. The V and J ends lost 4 bases and 2 bases respectively, with 13 bases between them. Germline CDR1 and CDR2: SGHRS and YFSETQ. The CDR3 extends over 15 amino acids. CDR3 loop: CASSPPAPTYNEQFF. CDR3 sequence (DNA): TGCGCCAGCAGCCCACCGGCCCCAACCTACAATGAGCAGTTCTTC.

V and J are TRBV7-9 and TRBJ1-2; D perhaps matches TRBD1 (5 bases). The CDR3 is made up of 17 amino acids. Germline CDR1 reads SEHNR; CDR2 reads FQNEAQ (reference sequence). Trimming shortened V by 5 bases and J by 5 bases, and 24 bases separated the two germline ends. Written as DNA, the CDR3 is TGTGCCAGCAGCGCAGGACCCCGGGACGGTTTTATATATGGCTACACCTTC. This translates into CASSAGPRDGFIYGYTF. The full variable domain, in which reference TRBV7-9 and TRBJ1-2 provide the parts outside the CDR3, is DTGVSQNPRHKITKRGQNVTFRCDPISEHNRLYWYRQTLGQGPEFLTYFQNEAQLEKSRLLSDRFSAERPKGSFSTLEIQRTEQGDSAMYLCASSAGPRDGFIYGYTFGSGTRLTVV.

CDR3 protein: CASSTEHMYGYTF. Here the CDR3 DNA reads TGTGCCAGCAGTACCGAACATATGTATGGCTACACCTTC. The chain links TRBV6-5 to TRBJ1-2; D is undetermined. V was cut by 5 bases and J by 5 bases, with 12 bases left in between. Germline V gene sequence: CDR1 MNHEY, CDR2 SVGAGI. The CDR3 spans 13 residues.

CDR3 sequence: CASRVQGLSYEQYF. CDR3 nucleotide sequence: TGTGCCAGCAGAGTACAGGGATTGTCCTACGAGCAGTACTTC. The V call is TRBV6-1, the J call TRBJ2-7; D is perhaps TRBD1 (6 bases). Germline V gene sequence: CDR1 MNHNS, CDR2 SASEGT. V dropped 6 bases and J dropped 1 base, with 13 bases sitting between them. The CDR3 totals 14 residues.

The count of this clone is one. The J gene is TRBJ2-7, the V gene TRBV6-5, with 9 bases that match TRBD1. There are 12 residues in the CDR3. Germline V gene lookup returns CDR1 MNHEY and CDR2 SVGAGI. The V segment lost 7 bases and the J segment 4 bases; nucleotides outside the gene matches: 2. The CDR3 reads CASKGTGYEQYF. In nucleotides, the CDR3 is TGTGCCAGCAAAGGGACAGGGTACGAGCAGTACTTC.

The chain employs TRBV7-9 and TRBJ2-7; 7 bases align to TRBD1. Per the germline V gene, CDR1 is SEHNR and CDR2 is FQNEAQ (reference sequence). After removal of 2 bases from V and 2 bases from J, the junction contained 3 bases not matched to a gene. The CDR3 is 14 amino acids. CDR3 in DNA: TGTGCCAGCAGCTTATTGGGACAGACCTACGAGCAGTACTTC. Amino acid sequence: CASSLLGQTYEQYF. Full variable domain (remainder filled in from reference TRBV7-9 and TRBJ2-7): DTGVSQNPRHKITKRGQNVTFRCDPISEHNRLYWYRQTLGQGPEFLTYFQNEAQLEKSRLLSDRFSAERPKGSFSTLEIQRTEQGDSAMYLCASSLLGQTYEQYFGPGTRLTVT.

The V call is TRBV7-2, the J call TRBJ2-6; no reliable D call. V was clipped by 1 base and J by 1 base, with 8 bases between them. Germline assignment: CDR1 SGHTA and CDR2 FQGNSA. The CDR3 sequence is 16 residues long. The CDR3, as DNA: TGTGCCAGCAGCTTAGTATCCACGTCTGGGGCCAACGTCCTGACTTTC. Residues: CASSLVSTSGANVLTF.

The chain recombines TRBV6-1 with TRBJ1-6; tentatively, D is TRBD1 (6 bases). V was shortened by 2 bases and J by 9 bases, with 14 bases between the two germline ends. The CDR3 runs to 15 residues. Germline CDR1 MNHNS, CDR2 SASEGT. The CDR3 DNA reads TGTGCCAGCAGTGAATTCGTTGGACAGACTTCACCCCTCCACTTT. Its translation is CASSEFVGQTSPLHF.

The genes are TRBV9 and TRBJ2-5; 9 bases fit TRBD2. The CDR3 spans 15 residues. V dropped 1 base and J dropped 5; count of bases not matched to a gene: 6. The germline gives CDR1 SGDLS, CDR2 YYNGEE. The CDR3: CASSVWSSGKETQYF. For the CDR3, the DNA is TGTGCCAGCAGCGTATGGTCTAGCGGGAAGGAGACCCAGTACTTC.

In this sample, this clone turned up a few times. The rearrangement links TRBV5-4 to TRBJ1-2; 7 bases agree with TRBD1. The CDR3 has 13 amino acids. The V gene end was trimmed by 4 bases and the J gene end by 4 bases; junction bases not matched to a gene: 4. Germline CDR1 SGHNT, CDR2 YYREEE (reference sequence). The CDR3 loop reads CASSKGQIYGYTF. The CDR3 bases are TGTGCCAGCAGCAAGGGACAGATCTATGGCTACACCTTC.

The chain couples TRBV5-1 to TRBJ2-7; a possible D gene is TRBD1 (5 bases). The CDR3 has 14 amino acids. Germline CDR1 is SGHRS and CDR2 is YFSETQ. Trimming stripped 3 bases from V and 6 bases from J, with 16 bases between. The CDR3 sequence: CASSSSQGIGEQYF. The CDR3 region has the DNA TGCGCCAGCAGCTCCTCTCAGGGAATCGGCGAGCAGTACTTC.

This clone has just one count. CDR3 DNA: TGTGCCAGCAGCAATCCGGGACAGACCTACGAGCAGTACTTC. Translating gives CASSNPGQTYEQYF. The chain links TRBV7-9 to TRBJ2-7; 7 positions agree with TRBD1. The germline CDR1 and CDR2 sequences are SEHNR and FQNEAQ (reference sequence). The V segment lost 5 bases and the J segment 2 bases; nucleotides outside the gene matches: 6. The CDR3 loop spans 14 amino acids.

In its sample, this clone was seen once. This chain links TRBV7-2 with TRBJ2-2; D is possibly TRBD1 (6 bases). CDR1 SGHTA and CDR2 FQGNSA come from the germline V gene. The CDR3 loop spans 15 amino acids. V was pared by 5 bases and J by 0 bases, with 10 bases between. In DNA form, the CDR3 reads TGTGCCAGCAGCCAGGACAGCCCGAACACCGGGGAGCTGTTTTTT. Translating it yields CASSQDSPNTGELFF.

This clone appeared a single time. The chain links TRBV10-3 to TRBJ1-6; D may be TRBD1 (5 bases). This CDR3 is 14 amino acids long. CDR1 is ENHRY, CDR2 SYGVKD, per germline. The V end lost 2 bases, the J end lost 7 bases, and 9 bases lay between the germline ends. CDR3 bases: TGTGCCATCAGTGAGACGACAGCGAATTCACCCCTCCACTTT. It translates to CAISETTANSPLHF.